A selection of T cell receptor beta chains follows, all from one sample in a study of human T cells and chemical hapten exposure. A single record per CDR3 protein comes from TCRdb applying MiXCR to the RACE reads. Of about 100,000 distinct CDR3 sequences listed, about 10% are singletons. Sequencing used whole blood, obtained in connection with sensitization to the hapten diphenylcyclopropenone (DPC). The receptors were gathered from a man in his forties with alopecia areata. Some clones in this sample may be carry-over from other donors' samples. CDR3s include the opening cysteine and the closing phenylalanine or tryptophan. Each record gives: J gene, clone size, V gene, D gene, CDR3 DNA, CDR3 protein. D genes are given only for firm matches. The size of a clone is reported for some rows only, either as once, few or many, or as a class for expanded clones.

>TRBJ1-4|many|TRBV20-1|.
TGCAGTGCTAGAGATTCCCAGGGGACGTATGGTGAAAAACTGTTTTTT
CSARDSQGTYGEKLFF
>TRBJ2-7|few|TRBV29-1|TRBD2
TGCAGCGTTGAAGTTGCGGGAGGTCTCTACGAGCAGTACTTC
CSVEVAGGLYEQYF
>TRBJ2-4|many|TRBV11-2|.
TGTGCCAGCAGCCCTTCCAAAAACATTCAGTACTTC
CASSPSKNIQYF
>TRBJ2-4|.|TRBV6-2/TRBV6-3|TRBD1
TGTGCCAGCAGTTACTCCATGACAGGGTCGAACATTCAGTACTTC
CASSYSMTGSNIQYF
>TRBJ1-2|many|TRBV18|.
TGTGCCAGCTCACCGGAACCGGGACGGAGGAACTATGGCTACACCTTC
CASSPEPGRRNYGYTF
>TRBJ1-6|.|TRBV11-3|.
TGTGCCAGCAGCTTAGACGGGGGCTCCTATAATTCACCCCTCCACTTT
CASSLDGGSYNSPLHF
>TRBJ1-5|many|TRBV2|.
TGTGCCAGCAGAGGGGTGGATCAGCCCCAGCATTTT
CASRGVDQPQHF
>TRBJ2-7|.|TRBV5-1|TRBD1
TGCGCCAGCAGCTTGAAATGGCAGGGGGCATCCTACGAGCAGTACTTC
CASSLKWQGASYEQYF
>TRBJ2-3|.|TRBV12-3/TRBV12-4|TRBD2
TGTGCCAGCAGTTCCACACTAGCGGGGAACGCAGATACGCAGTATTTT
CASSSTLAGNADTQYF
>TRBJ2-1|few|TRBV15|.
TGTGCCACCAGCAGAGATAGGGCAGACTACAATGAGCAGTTCTTC
CATSRDRADYNEQFF
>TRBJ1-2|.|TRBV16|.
TGTGCCAGCAGCCAATCCCAACAGAACTATGGCTACACCTTC
CASSQSQQNYGYTF
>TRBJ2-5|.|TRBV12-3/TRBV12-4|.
TGTGCCAGCAGTTTAGGGAGCGGGACACTCCAAGAGACCCAGTACTTC
CASSLGSGTLQETQYF
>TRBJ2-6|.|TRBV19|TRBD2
TGTGCCAGTAGTATTCTGTCCGGGACTAGCTTCTCTGGGGCCAACGTCCTGACTTTC
CASSILSGTSFSGANVLTF
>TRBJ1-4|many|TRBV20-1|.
TGCAGTGCTAGAGAAATCGCAACTAATGAAAAACTGTTTTTT
CSAREIATNEKLFF
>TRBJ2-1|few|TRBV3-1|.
TGTGCCAGCAGCCAAGAGAGAGGTGAGCAGTTCTTC
CASSQERGEQFF
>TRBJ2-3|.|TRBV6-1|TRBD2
TGTGCCAGCAGTCCCATACTAGCGGGATCCGATACGCAGTATTTT
CASSPILAGSDTQYF
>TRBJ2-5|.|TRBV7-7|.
TGTGCTAGCAGCTTAGCGGTTGGTGGCAACCTAGAGACCCAGTACTTC
CASSLAVGGNLETQYF
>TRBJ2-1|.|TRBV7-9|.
TGTGCCAGCAGCTTAACAGAATCGAGCTCCTACAATGAGCAGTTCTTC
CASSLTESSSYNEQFF
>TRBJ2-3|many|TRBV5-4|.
TGTGCCAGCAGCTTGGACTCCTATACGCAGTATTTT
CASSLDSYTQYF
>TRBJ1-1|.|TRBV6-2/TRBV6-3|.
TGTGCCAGCACCCAGGAGTCCATGAACACTGAAGCTTTCTTT
CASTQESMNTEAFF
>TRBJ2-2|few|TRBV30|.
TGTGCCTGGAGTCTTAGGGGGGGCGCGGGCACCGGGGAGCTGTTTTTT
CAWSLRGGAGTGELFF
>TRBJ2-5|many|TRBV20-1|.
TGCAGTGCTAGAGATTGGGGTAGACAAGAGACCCAGTACTTC
CSARDWGRQETQYF
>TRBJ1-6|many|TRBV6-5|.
TGTGCCAGCAGTCACCCCGGGGTGGATCTGAGCTCCTATAATTCACCCCTCCACTTT
CASSHPGVDLSSYNSPLHF
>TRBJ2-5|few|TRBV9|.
TGTGCCAGCAGCGCCTCGACAGGCCCCCAAGAGACCCAGTACTTC
CASSASTGPQETQYF
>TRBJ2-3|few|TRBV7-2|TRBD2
TGTGCCAGCAGGACTAGCGGGTATACAGATACGCAGTATTTT
CASRTSGYTDTQYF
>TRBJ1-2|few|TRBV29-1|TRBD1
TGCAGCGTTGACCCCACACCGGGACAGAAGATCTATGGCTACACCTTC
CSVDPTPGQKIYGYTF
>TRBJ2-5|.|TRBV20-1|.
TGCAGTGCTAGAGATCAACAGGTCCAAGAGACCCAGTACTTC
CSARDQQVQETQYF
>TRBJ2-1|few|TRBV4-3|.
TGCGCCAGCAGCCACTACCCGGGGGTCAATGAGCAGTTCTTC
CASSHYPGVNEQFF
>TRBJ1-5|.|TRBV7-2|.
TGTGCCAGCAGCTTACGACAGAATCAGCCCCAGCATTTT
CASSLRQNQPQHF
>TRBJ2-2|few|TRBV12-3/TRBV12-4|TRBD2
TGTGCCACTACGCGTGGGACTAGGAACACCGGGGAGCTGTTTTTT
CATTRGTRNTGELFF
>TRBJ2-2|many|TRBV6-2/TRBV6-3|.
TGTGCCAGCAGACGCATCGACGGGGGCGGGGAGCTGTTTTTT
CASRRIDGGGELFF
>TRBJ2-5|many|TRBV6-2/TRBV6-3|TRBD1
TGTGCCAGCAGGGCATCAGGGGGAGAGGAGACCCAGTACTTC
CASRASGGEETQYF
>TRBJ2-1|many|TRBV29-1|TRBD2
TGCAGCGCCGTCAGTAGCGGGCCCTCCCTTTACAATGAGCAGTTCTTC
CSAVSSGPSLYNEQFF
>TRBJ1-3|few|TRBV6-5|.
TGTGCCAGCACCCAGGCGGGTAGTGGAAACACCATATATTTT
CASTQAGSGNTIYF
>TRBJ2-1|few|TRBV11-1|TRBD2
TGTGCCAGCAGCTTAGGGAGGCTAGCGGGAGATGGGCAGTTCTTC
CASSLGRLAGDGQFF
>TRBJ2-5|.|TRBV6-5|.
TGTGCCAGCAGTACCCCCACAGGGCTGGAGACCCAGTACTTC
CASSTPTGLETQYF
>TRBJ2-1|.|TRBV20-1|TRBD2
TGCAGTGCCGGTGGGGGGAGGGGTTCCTACAATGAGCAGTTCTTC
CSAGGGRGSYNEQFF
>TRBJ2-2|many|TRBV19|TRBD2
TGTGCCAGTAGTATTTTTGGACTAGCGGGAGGAAACACCGGGGAGCTGTTTTTT
CASSIFGLAGGNTGELFF
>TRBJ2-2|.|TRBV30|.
TGTGCCTGGAGTGTACGGAGGATTGGGGAGCTGTTTTTT
CAWSVRRIGELFF
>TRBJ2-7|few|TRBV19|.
TGTGCCAGTAGTATAGCGGCCAACTACGAGCAGTACTTC
CASSIAANYEQYF
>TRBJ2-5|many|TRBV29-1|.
TGCAGCGTTGTCTCCAGACAAGAGACCCAGTACTTC
CSVVSRQETQYF
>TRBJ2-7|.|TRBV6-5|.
TGTGCCAGCAGGACGGGGGATCGGGAGCAGTACTTC
CASRTGDREQYF
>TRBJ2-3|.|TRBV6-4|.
TGTGCCAGCAGCCCCGAGAGAGGGGATACGCAGTATTTT
CASSPERGDTQYF
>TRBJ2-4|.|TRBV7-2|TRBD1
TGTGCCAGCAGCTTAGGGACGGGACAGGGGGACATTCAGTACTTC
CASSLGTGQGDIQYF
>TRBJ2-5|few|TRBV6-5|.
TGTGCCAGCAGTTACTCGAGTGAGGCCGGGGTGGAGACCCAGTACTTC
CASSYSSEAGVETQYF
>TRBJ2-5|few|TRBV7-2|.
TGTGCCAGCAGCTTAGATCAATGGGCCCAGTACTTC
CASSLDQWAQYF
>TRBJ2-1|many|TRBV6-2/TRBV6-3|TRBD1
TGTGCCAGCAGGCCCGGGACAGGGTCTACCCAGTTCTTC
CASRPGTGSTQFF
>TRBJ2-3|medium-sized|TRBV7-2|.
TGTGCCAGCAGCTCCCCCAGCACAGATACGCAGTATTTT
CASSSPSTDTQYF
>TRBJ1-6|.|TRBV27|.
TGTGCCAGCAGTCCCAGGGGCGCGAATTCACCCCTCCACTTT
CASSPRGANSPLHF
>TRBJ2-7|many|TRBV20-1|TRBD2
TGCAGTGCTAGAGGTGGACTAGCCTACGAGCAGTACTTC
CSARGGLAYEQYF
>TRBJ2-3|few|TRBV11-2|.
TGTGCCAGCAGCTTAGTACGCACAGATACGCAGTATTTT
CASSLVRTDTQYF
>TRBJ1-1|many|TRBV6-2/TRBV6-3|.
TGTGCCAGCAGTTACGGCGGGGTACCGAACACTGAAGCTTTCTTT
CASSYGGVPNTEAFF
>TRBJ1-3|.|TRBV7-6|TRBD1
TGTGCCAGCAGCTTAGGGGGACAGTTCTCTGGAAACACCATATATTTT
CASSLGGQFSGNTIYF
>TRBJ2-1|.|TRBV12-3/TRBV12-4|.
TGTGCCAGCAGTTTAAAGGTTAGCTCCTACAATGAGCAGTTCTTC
CASSLKVSSYNEQFF
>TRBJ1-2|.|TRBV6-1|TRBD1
TGTGCCAGCAGACTGGGACAGGCTGACCGCTACACCTTC
CASRLGQADRYTF